Listed below are T cell receptor beta chains from one sample, sequenced in a study of blood T cell repertoires in COVID-19. The method was immunoSEQ multiplex PCR; TCRdb's version includes in-frame clones alone and lacks a portion of them. Of 160,000 or so clones in the sample, approximately 80% were seen once. Sequenced material: peripheral blood. These receptors all stem from a human donor in a cohort sampled during active COVID-19. CDR3s leave out the opening cysteine and the closing phenylalanine or tryptophan. Fields, in order: J gene, V gene, CDR3 length, clone size, CDR3 protein. For some rows the clone size is stated as once, few or many, or as a class when expanded; others skip it.

j_gene: TRBJ1-1
v_gene: TRBV6-6
len: 12
abundance: -
CDR3aa: ASSYGTGLTEAF

j_gene: TRBJ1-5
v_gene: TRBV28
len: 14
abundance: -
CDR3aa: ASSLGGGGHNQPQH

j_gene: TRBJ2-7
v_gene: TRBV7-9
len: 12
abundance: few
CDR3aa: ASSARDNPWVQY

j_gene: TRBJ2-2
v_gene: TRBV19
len: 12
abundance: -
CDR3aa: ASRAGVRTGELF

j_gene: TRBJ1-6
v_gene: TRBV10-1
len: 14
abundance: -
CDR3aa: ASSEFVGTGESPLH

j_gene: TRBJ2-7
v_gene: TRBV15
len: 13
abundance: -
CDR3aa: ATSRDISGSYEQY

j_gene: TRBJ2-7
v_gene: TRBV24-1
len: 12
abundance: -
CDR3aa: ATSDPGTGYEQY

j_gene: TRBJ1-1
v_gene: TRBV4-1
len: 12
abundance: few
CDR3aa: ASSSGQLNTEAF

j_gene: TRBJ1-6
v_gene: TRBV27
len: 18
abundance: once
CDR3aa: ASSLRGSRTGARNNSPLH

j_gene: TRBJ1-4
v_gene: TRBV7-9
len: 15
abundance: -
CDR3aa: ASSFGQGAAANEKLF

j_gene: TRBJ2-1
v_gene: TRBV10-2
len: 12
abundance: -
CDR3aa: ASSGTSGSGEQF

j_gene: TRBJ2-1
v_gene: TRBV18
len: 14
abundance: -
CDR3aa: ASSPLLAGSYNEQF

j_gene: TRBJ2-7
v_gene: TRBV29-1
len: 9
abundance: -
CDR3aa: SGTDSYEQY

j_gene: TRBJ1-1
v_gene: TRBV28
len: 11
abundance: few
CDR3aa: ASYYRGLTEAF

j_gene: TRBJ2-2
v_gene: TRBV6-2/TRBV6-3
len: 12
abundance: -
CDR3aa: ASSYGGATGELF

j_gene: TRBJ2-2
v_gene: TRBV7-7
len: 14
abundance: -
CDR3aa: ASSRGQDARTGELF

j_gene: TRBJ2-3
v_gene: TRBV5-4
len: 13
abundance: -
CDR3aa: ASSQDLEATDTQY

j_gene: TRBJ2-6
v_gene: TRBV7-2
len: 13
abundance: -
CDR3aa: ASSLHGTGANVLT

j_gene: TRBJ2-7
v_gene: TRBV5-1
len: 12
abundance: few
CDR3aa: ASRRYWGPYEQY

j_gene: TRBJ1-1
v_gene: TRBV21-1
len: 12
abundance: -
CDR3aa: ASSKLEERTEAF

j_gene: TRBJ2-4
v_gene: TRBV10-3
len: 12
abundance: -
CDR3aa: AISEGLAKNIQY

j_gene: TRBJ1-6
v_gene: TRBV4-1
len: 15
abundance: few
CDR3aa: ASSQGRTTGSDSPLH

j_gene: TRBJ2-7
v_gene: TRBV3-1/TRBV3-2
len: 12
abundance: -
CDR3aa: ASSLTSGSGEQY

j_gene: TRBJ1-2
v_gene: TRBV28
len: 13
abundance: -
CDR3aa: ASSLNPGTGYGYT

j_gene: TRBJ2-5
v_gene: TRBV7-2
len: 12
abundance: -
CDR3aa: ASSLDLAGETQY

j_gene: TRBJ2-7
v_gene: TRBV27
len: 12
abundance: -
CDR3aa: ASSLGGSSYEQY

j_gene: TRBJ2-1
v_gene: TRBV6-5
len: 12
abundance: -
CDR3aa: ASKYSGDYNEQF

j_gene: TRBJ2-6
v_gene: TRBV13
len: 13
abundance: -
CDR3aa: ASRGAGLGANVLT

j_gene: TRBJ2-7
v_gene: TRBV29-1
len: 13
abundance: -
CDR3aa: SVDLAGEGPYEQY

j_gene: TRBJ1-2
v_gene: TRBV7-8
len: 14
abundance: -
CDR3aa: ASSLGPLGTAYGYT